This TCR beta chain was recorded in a study of tumor-infiltrating lymphocytes in primary liver carcinoma. Study-wide findings and caveats: No more than about 8-24% of top clones could be seen in all five tumor regions.

Notes on this clonotype: What it recognizes is unknown. This sequence may be a read error, since a much larger clone differs from it by one base. The conserved phenylalanine or tryptophan is not found at the CDR3 terminus, so this likely reflects a read error.

RNA and DNA were co-extracted from about 20-30 mg of unsorted bulk tissue. Primary liver carcinomas in the patients were surgically resected. Each tumor had five separate regions sampled. The input was around 500 ng total RNA; TCR beta cDNA was made from it with a constant-region primer. Three-round nested multiplex PCR performed with slightly modified ARM-PCR produced the TCR beta libraries. Researchers ran the first two PCR rounds for ten to eleven cycles each with TRBV1-TRBV30 forward primers and a C-beta reverse primer. TCRdb redid the calling of the multiplex PCR reads with MiXCR, one entry per CDR3 protein. The sample lists tens of thousands of distinct CDR3 sequences, 55% to 75% occurring once. Germline values: CDR1 MDHEN, CDR2 SYDVKM. Deletions cut 6 bases from V and 6 bases from J, with 15 bases between. The CDR3 sequence is 13 residues long.

The sequence came from a man in his forties or fifties with primary liver carcinoma and hepatitis B virus infection. V gene TRBV28 combines with J gene TRBJ2-7; D gene unclear. Sequenced material: liver tumor tissue from sampling region 5. Subset given: tumor region T5, tumor centre. The CDR3 reads CASSPGQGLEQYL. The DNA of the CDR3 is TGTGCCAGCAGCCCGGGCCAAGGGCTCGAGCAGTACTTA.